This passage covers 26 T cell receptor beta chains from one sample sequenced in a study of neurological immune-mediated disorders. Each CDR3 protein gets one entry after TCRdb re-called the 5' RACE reads with MiXCR. Of over 60,000 distinct CDR3 sequences detected, around 5.2% appear once; the ten largest clones hold over 2.5%. Material: PBMCs. The receptors originated from a woman aged 25 to 45 with multiple sclerosis.

This clonotype showed up many times. The J gene is TRBJ1-3, the V gene TRBV7-2; weak D call: TRBD1 (5 bases). Germline V gene data show CDR1 as SGHTA and CDR2 as FQGNSA. CDR3 length: 15 residues. Trimming cost V 0 bases and J 10 bases, with 16 bases left between them. CDR3 residues: CASSLAAGIGATIYF. As DNA, the CDR3 is TGTGCCAGCAGCTTAGCGGCAGGGATCGGTGCGACCATATATTTT.

This clonotype was seen repeatedly, ten times or more. The V call is TRBV15, the J call TRBJ1-1, with TRBD1 as a possible D gene (5 bases). Germline CDR1 and CDR2: LNHNV and YYDKDF (reference sequence). The CDR3 extends over 18 amino acids. V lost 0 bases to trimming and J lost 1 base, with 18 bases between them. This CDR3 reads CATSRDSLDRGGNTEAFF. The CDR3 DNA reads TGTGCCACCAGCAGAGATAGTTTGGATAGGGGCGGGAACACTGAAGCTTTCTTT.

This clonotype was detected many times. This chain's CDR3 is CASSLERKAPPRLNTQYF. The CDR3, as DNA: TGCGCCAGCAGCTTGGAGAGAAAGGCACCACCCAGGTTGAATACGCAGTATTTT. This sequence joins TRBV5-1 and TRBJ2-3; no clear D gene. Trimming removed 0 bases from V and 7 bases from J, with 24 bases in between. The CDR3 totals 18 residues. From germline, CDR1 is SGHRS and CDR2 YFSETQ. Full variable domain (missing parts from reference TRBV5-1 and TRBJ2-3): KAGVTQTPRYLIKTRGQQVTLSCSPISGHRSVSWYQQTPGQGLQFLFEYFSETQRNKGNFPGRFSGRQFSNSRSEMNVSTLELGDSALYLCASSLERKAPPRLNTQYFGPGTRLTVL.

In this sample, this clonotype turned up many times. V usage is TRBV27 and J usage is TRBJ2-7; TRBD2 matches at 8 bases. The CDR3 runs 13 residues. Germline V lookup: CDR1 MNHEY, CDR2 SMNVEV (reference sequence). Trimming cost V 5 bases and J 1 base; bases outside gene matches: 1. CDR3 residues: CASSSGGSYEQYF. The CDR3, as DNA: TGTGCCAGCAGTAGCGGGGGTTCCTACGAGCAGTACTTC.

This clonotype was picked up a small number of times. The chain has TRBV7-6 and TRBJ2-3; D might be TRBD1 or TRBD2, each matching 6 bases. The CDR3 is made up of 13 amino acids. From germline, CDR1 is SGHVS and CDR2 FNYEAQ. Trimming left V 6 bases short and J 8 bases short, with 15 bases between. The CDR3 sequence is CASRRGATGTQYF. The CDR3 DNA follows: TGTGCCAGCAGGAGGGGGGCGACGGGTACGCAGTATTTT.

This clonotype turned up a few times. The junction shows a germline mismatch at one end, possibly a read error. The DNA for the CDR3 is TGTGCCAGCAGTTACGGTCAGCCCCAGAATTTT. This encodes CASSYGQPQNF. This chain uses TRBV6-6 with TRBJ1-5, with D unclear. Germline V gene sequence: CDR1 MNHNY, CDR2 SVGAGI (reference sequence). The CDR3 consists of 11 residues.

This clonotype was observed many times. The chain links TRBV5-1 to TRBJ1-2, with TRBD1 matching over 9 bases. The CDR3 length is 14 residues. Per the germline V gene, CDR1 is SGHRS and CDR2 is YFSETQ. With V trimmed by 1 base and J by 4 bases, 2 bases remained unmatched. CDR3 coding DNA: TGCGCCAGCAGCTTGACAGGGGGCGCCTATGGCTACACCTTC. This codes for CASSLTGGAYGYTF.

The sample holds one count of this clonotype. A much larger clone differs by one base, so this may be a read error. The CDR3 sequence: CSATGHGSQPQHF. For the CDR3, the DNA is TGCAGTGCTACGGGACATGGGTCCCAGCCCCAGCATTTT. The genes are TRBV20-1 and TRBJ1-5, with a possible D match to TRBD1 (6 bases). Trimming took off 4 bases at V and 7 bases at J, with 14 bases between the two ends. The V gene's germline CDR1 is DFQATT and CDR2 SNEGSKA (reference sequence). The CDR3 totals 13 residues.

The gene calls are TRBV5-5 and TRBJ2-6; TRBD1 matches 12 bases. The germline V gene has CDR1 SGHKS and CDR2 YYEKEE (reference sequence). The CDR3 extends over 17 amino acids. J lost 4 bases, V lost 4 bases, and 6 bases had no gene match. CDR3 coding DNA: TGTGCCAGCAGCCTAGGGACAGGGGGCGCCGGGGCCAACGTCCTGACTTTC. This codes for CASSLGTGGAGANVLTF. Filled out from reference TRBV5-5 and TRBJ2-6, the complete variable domain reads DAGVTQSPTHLIKTRGQQVTLRCSPISGHKSVSWYQQVLGQGPQFIFQYYEKEERGRGNFPDRFSARQFPNYSSELNVNALLLGDSALYLCASSLGTGGAGANVLTFGAGSRLTVL.

In its sample, this clonotype was seen many times. V gene TRBV5-1 combines with J gene TRBJ2-1; D could derive from TRBD1 or TRBD2 (6 bases each). Germline CDR1 and CDR2: SGHRS and YFSETQ. This CDR3 comprises 16 residues. The V gene lost 1 base and the J gene lost 6 bases, with 17 bases spanning the gap. The DNA for the CDR3 is TGCGCCAGCAGCTTGAGGCCGGGAAAGGGGGGCAATGAGCAGTTCTTC. Translating gives CASSLRPGKGGNEQFF.

The chain combines TRBV6-6 with TRBJ1-1; no clear D. The CDR3 has 12 residues. The V and J ends lost 7 bases and 0 bases respectively, with 6 bases between them. Per the germline V gene, CDR1 is MNHNY and CDR2 is SVGAGI (reference sequence). For the CDR3, the DNA is TGTGCCAGCAACCGATTGAACACTGAAGCTTTCTTT. Protein: CASNRLNTEAFF.

This clonotype was seen at least ten times. J is TRBJ2-7 and V is TRBV3-1, with D possibly matching TRBD1 (5 bases). This CDR3 comprises 13 residues. Germline V gene sequence: CDR1 LGHDT, CDR2 YNNKEL (reference sequence). The V gene lost 3 bases and the J gene lost 3 bases, with 9 bases spanning the gap. CDR3 protein: CASSQRQYYEQYF. For the CDR3, the DNA is TGTGCCAGCAGCCAGAGACAGTACTACGAGCAGTACTTC.

Only a few counts were recorded for this clonotype. The chain combines TRBV14 with TRBJ2-1, with a weak D call TRBD1 (5 bases). Matching the DNA end better, TRBJ2-7 makes the J call doubtful. The CDR3 extends over 14 amino acids. The germline V gene has CDR1 SGHDN and CDR2 FVKESK. The CDR3: CASSDRQWSNEQYF. Here the CDR3 DNA reads TGTGCCAGCAGCGACCGACAGTGGAGCAATGAGCAGTACTTC.

The sample holds many counts of this clonotype. V usage is TRBV6-5 and J usage is TRBJ1-5; D not resolved. V was pared by 5 bases and J by 0 bases, with 8 bases between. Germline V lookup: CDR1 MNHEY, CDR2 SVGAGI. This CDR3 region has 14 residues. The CDR3 reads CASSTLNSNQPQHF. CDR3 sequence (DNA): TGTGCCAGCAGTACACTGAATAGCAATCAGCCCCAGCATTTT.

At least ten counts were recorded for this clonotype. The chain joins TRBV5-6 to TRBJ2-1; D ambiguous. Germline V CDR1 and CDR2: SGHDT, YYEEEE. CDR3 length equals 15 residues. V was pared by 0 bases and J by 2 bases, with 9 bases between. This CDR3 reads CASSLEGHPYNEQFF. The CDR3 bases are TGTGCCAGCAGCTTGGAAGGGCACCCCTACAATGAGCAGTTCTTC.

There are many counts of this clonotype. This chain uses TRBV10-3 with TRBJ2-3, with unresolved D. Trimming stripped 0 bases from V and 5 bases from J, with 3 bases between. Looked up from germline, CDR1 is ENHRY and CDR2 is SYGVKD. The CDR3 has 12 residues. This CDR3 is CAISESEDTQYF. For the CDR3, the DNA is TGTGCCATCAGTGAGTCGGAAGATACGCAGTATTTT.

This clonotype was counted many times. J is TRBJ1-2 and V is TRBV29-1; TRBD1 is a possible D gene (6 bases). The CDR3 has 15 residues. V gave up 7 bases and J gave up 0 bases, with 18 bases separating them. Germline-derived CDR1 and CDR2 are SQVTM and ANQGSEA. CDR3 sequence reads: CSALEYRDSNYGYTF. In DNA, the CDR3 is TGCAGCGCCTTAGAATACAGGGATTCTAACTATGGCTACACCTTC. Full variable domain (rest looked up from reference TRBV29-1 and TRBJ1-2): SAVISQKPSRDICQRGTSLTIQCQVDSQVTMMFWYRQQPGQSLTLIATANQGSEATYESGFVIDKFPISRPNLTFSTLTVSNMSPEDSSIYLCSALEYRDSNYGYTFGSGTRLTVV.

This clonotype occurred many times. The chain carries TRBV10-3 and TRBJ2-5; D is unclear. The V end lost 4 bases, the J end lost 3 bases, and 9 bases lay between the germline ends. CDR1 is ENHRY and CDR2 is SYGVKD in the germline V gene. This CDR3 has 13 amino acids. Written as DNA, the CDR3 is TGTGCCATCAGTGGACACCTTGAAGAGACCCAGTACTTC. It specifies CAISGHLEETQYF.

This clonotype has more than one count but fewer than ten. Germline is not matched at one junction end, which may reflect a read error. The chain uses TRBV5-1 and TRBJ1-6, with TRBD1 identical over 10 bases. This CDR3 comprises 15 residues. Germline assignment: CDR1 SGHRS and CDR2 YFSETQ. As DNA, the CDR3 is TGCGCCAGCAGCGTCCGGGACAGGGGTAATTCACCCCTCAACTTT. Translation: CASSVRDRGNSPLNF.

J is TRBJ2-3 and V is TRBV7-9; 8 bases match TRBD1. This CDR3 is 13 amino acids long. V shed 6 bases, J shed 4 bases, and the junction held 3 bases outside the gene matches. Germline CDR1 and CDR2: SEHNR and FQNEAQ (reference sequence). The CDR3, as DNA: TGTGCCAGCAGGGGGGACAGGCCAGATACGCAGTATTTT. Protein: CASRGDRPDTQYF. Combining the CDR3 with reference TRBV7-9 and TRBJ2-3 gives the whole variable domain DTGVSQNPRHKITKRGQNVTFRCDPISEHNRLYWYRQTLGQGPEFLTYFQNEAQLEKSRLLSDRFSAERPKGSFSTLEIQRTEQGDSAMYLCASRGDRPDTQYFGPGTRLTVL.

This clonotype was seen repeatedly, ten times or more. The CDR3 here is CASSLGTGIETQYF. The CDR3 DNA sequence: TGTGCCAGCAGTTTAGGGACAGGGATAGAGACCCAGTACTTC. This rearrangement joins TRBV12-3 or TRBV12-4 to TRBJ2-5, with 8 positions matching TRBD1. Trimming took 1 base from V and 4 from J; bases not matched to a gene: 2. CDR3 length equals 14 residues.

This clonotype has a count of ten or more. J is TRBJ2-7 and V is TRBV7-6; D gene uncertain. Per germline, CDR1 SGHVS and CDR2 FNYEAQ. The CDR3 is 13 amino acids. Trimming took 2 bases from V and 3 from J, leaving 8 bases between them. This CDR3 reads CASSLSKDYEQYF. The CDR3 bases are TGTGCCAGCAGCTTATCCAAGGACTACGAGCAGTACTTC.

This clonotype was recorded a few times. V and J are TRBV20-1 and TRBJ2-3, with TRBD2 matching 7 bases. Germline values: CDR1 DFQATT, CDR2 SNEGSKA (reference sequence). The CDR3 is made up of 15 amino acids. Trimming at V came to 3 bases and at J to 4 bases, leaving 10 bases not matched to a gene. The CDR3 nucleotides read TGCAGTGCTAGGCCCCTCCGCGGGGGTCCAGATACGCAGTATTTT. It codes for CSARPLRGGPDTQYF.

The rearrangement links TRBV19 to TRBJ1-1; D call uncertain. The CDR3 is made up of 17 amino acids. Germline V CDR1 and CDR2: LNHDA, SQIVND (reference sequence). The germline V and J ends were trimmed by 0 bases and 1 base, with 15 bases remaining between them. CDR3 nucleotides: TGTGCCAGTAGTATAGATCCCCGACTTGGAGGGAACACTGAAGCTTTCTTT. It yields the protein CASSIDPRLGGNTEAFF.

In its sample, this clonotype was seen many times. CDR3 sequence reads: CASSVGGANVLTF. Written as DNA, the CDR3 is TGCGCCAGCAGCGTAGGAGGGGCCAACGTCCTGACTTTC. The genes are TRBV5-1 and TRBJ2-6; D is ambiguous. There are 13 residues in the CDR3. V lost 4 bases, J lost 4 bases, and 6 bases lay in between. CDR1 and CDR2 from the germline V gene are SGHRS and YFSETQ. The variable domain in full, with the rest retrieved from reference TRBV5-1 and TRBJ2-6, is KAGVTQTPRYLIKTRGQQVTLSCSPISGHRSVSWYQQTPGQGLQFLFEYFSETQRNKGNFPGRFSGRQFSNSRSEMNVSTLELGDSALYLCASSVGGANVLTFGAGSRLTVL.

This clonotype was counted ten times or more. The chain uses TRBV28 and TRBJ2-2, with D possibly TRBD2 on 6 matching bases. Germline-derived CDR1 and CDR2 are MDHEN and SYDVKM. The CDR3 sequence is 13 residues long. Trimming cost V 6 bases and J 3 bases, with 8 bases left between them. Written as DNA, the CDR3 is TGTGCCAGCAGCCGACTAGACACCGGGGAGCTGTTTTTT. Residues: CASSRLDTGELFF.